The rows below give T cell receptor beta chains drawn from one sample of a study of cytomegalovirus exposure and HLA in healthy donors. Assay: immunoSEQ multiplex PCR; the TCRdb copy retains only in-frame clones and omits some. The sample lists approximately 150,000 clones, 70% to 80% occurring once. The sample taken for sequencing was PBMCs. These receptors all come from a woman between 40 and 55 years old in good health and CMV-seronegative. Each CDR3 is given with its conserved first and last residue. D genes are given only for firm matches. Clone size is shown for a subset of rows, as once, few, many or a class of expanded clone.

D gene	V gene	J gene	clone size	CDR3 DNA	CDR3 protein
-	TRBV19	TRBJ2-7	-	TGTGCCAGTAGTATCAAGGCGGGATCGTACGAGCAGTACTTC	CASSIKAGSYEQYF
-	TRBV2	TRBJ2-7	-	TGTGCCAGCAGTGAATCTAGGGAGGCCTACGAGCAGTACTTC	CASSESREAYEQYF
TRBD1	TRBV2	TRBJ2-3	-	TGTGCCAGCAGTTACGGACAGGGGGAAGCAGATACGCAGTATTTT	CASSYGQGEADTQYF
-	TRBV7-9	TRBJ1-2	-	TGTGCCAGCAGCTTTGGACAGTTCTCCGTCTATGGCTACACCTTC	CASSFGQFSVYGYTF
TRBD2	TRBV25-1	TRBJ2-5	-	TGTGCCAGCAGTGAGGGACTAGCGGGAGTGGAGACCCAGTACTTC	CASSEGLAGVETQYF
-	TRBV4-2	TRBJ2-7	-	TGTGCCAGCAGCCCCTTGATACCCCCCGGGGAGCAGTACTTC	CASSPLIPPGEQYF
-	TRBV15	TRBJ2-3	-	TGTGCCACCAGTACCGACGAGAGCGGCCGCACAGATACGCAGTATTTT	CATSTDESGRTDTQYF
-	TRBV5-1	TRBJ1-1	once	TGCGCCTCACAGGGTCCAATGAACACTGAAGCTTTCTTT	CASQGPMNTEAFF
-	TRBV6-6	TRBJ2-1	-	TGTGCCAGCAGTTACTCGGGGCCGGCGAATGAGCAGTTCTTC	CASSYSGPANEQFF
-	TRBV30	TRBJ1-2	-	TGTGCCTGGAGTTTGACAGCTAACTATGGCTACACCTTC	CAWSLTANYGYTF
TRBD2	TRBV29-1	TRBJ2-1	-	TGCAGCGTTGACGGGGTAGCGGGAGAGGATGAGCAGTTCTTC	CSVDGVAGEDEQFF
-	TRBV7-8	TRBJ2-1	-	TGTGCCAGCAGCCTCGTGGGCCGCTCCTACAATGAGCAGTTCTTC	CASSLVGRSYNEQFF
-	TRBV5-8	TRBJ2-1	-	TGTGCCAGCAGCTTGTCAATAGTCGGCGGCTCCTACAATGAGCAGTTCTTC	CASSLSIVGGSYNEQFF
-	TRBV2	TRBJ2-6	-	TGTGCCAGCAGTGAAGGAGGGGGGGCCAACGTCCTGACTTTC	CASSEGGGANVLTF
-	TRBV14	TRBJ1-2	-	TGTGCCAGCAGCCTAGTACCGGGACAAAGCTACACCTTC	CASSLVPGQSYTF
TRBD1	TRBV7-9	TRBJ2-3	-	TGTGCCAGCAGCCCCCCGGGACAGGGGCGTTACACAGATACGCAGTATTTT	CASSPPGQGRYTDTQYF
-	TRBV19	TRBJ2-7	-	TGTGCCAGTAGTATACAGGACGGGAACGAGCAGTACTTC	CASSIQDGNEQYF
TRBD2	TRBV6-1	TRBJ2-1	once	TGTGCCACCCAACCCCTAGCGGGAGGGTACAATGAGCAGTTCTTC	CATQPLAGGYNEQFF
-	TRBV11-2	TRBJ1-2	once	TGTGCCAGCAGTAGACAGGATAACTATGGCTACACCTTC	CASSRQDNYGYTF
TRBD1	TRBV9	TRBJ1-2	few	TGTGCCAGCAGCGATACAGGGGTGAGCTACACCTTC	CASSDTGVSYTF
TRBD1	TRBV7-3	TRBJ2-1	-	TGTGCCAGCAGCTTGACCTCAGGGGGCGCTTACAATGAGCAGTTCTTC	CASSLTSGGAYNEQFF
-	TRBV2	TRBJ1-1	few	TGTGCCAGCAGTTTAGACAGGCCCCCTGAAGCTTTCTTT	CASSLDRPPEAFF
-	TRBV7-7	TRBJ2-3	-	TGTGCTAGCAGCTTAGGTGGCGGACGGGACACAGATACGCAGTATTTT	CASSLGGGRDTDTQYF
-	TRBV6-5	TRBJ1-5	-	TGTGCCAGCAGCCTCGGGGGGCTTGGGAATCAGCCCCAGCATTTT	CASSLGGLGNQPQHF
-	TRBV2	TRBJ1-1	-	TGTGCCAGCAGATATAACACTGAAGCTTTCTTT	CASRYNTEAFF
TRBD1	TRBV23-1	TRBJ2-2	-	TGCGCCAGCAGTCAGAGAAGTCGACAGGGGGCCGGCGGGGAGCTGTTTTTT	CASSQRSRQGAGGELFF
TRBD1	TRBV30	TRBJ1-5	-	TGTGCCTGGAGTGTCGGGACAGGCCCCTGGAGCAATCAGCCCCAGCATTTT	CAWSVGTGPWSNQPQHF
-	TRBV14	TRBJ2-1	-	TGTGCCAGCAGCCAAGGAGCGAGGAATGAGCAGTTCTTC	CASSQGARNEQFF
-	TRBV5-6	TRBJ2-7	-	TGTGCCAGCAGCCGGACACCGGCGGCGGGATACGAGCAGTACTTC	CASSRTPAAGYEQYF
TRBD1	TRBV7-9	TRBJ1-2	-	TGTGCCAGCAGCTTAGCGACAGGGGATGGCTACACCTTC	CASSLATGDGYTF
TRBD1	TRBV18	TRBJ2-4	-	TGTGCCAGCTCACGTGGACAGGGGGAGACCAAAAACATTCAGTACTTC	CASSRGQGETKNIQYF
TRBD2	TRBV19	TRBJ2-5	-	TGTGCCAGTACCCCCGGTAGCGGGAGGGAGACCCAGTACTTC	CASTPGSGRETQYF
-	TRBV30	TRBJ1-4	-	TGTGCCTGGAGTGTCAGCCTTACCGGGACTTATGGGGAAAAACTGTTTTTT	CAWSVSLTGTYGEKLFF
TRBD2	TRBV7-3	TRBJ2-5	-	TGTGCCAGCAGCTTACTTGGGACTAGCGGGAGGGGAGGTGTAGAGACCCAGTACTTC	CASSLLGTSGRGGVETQYF
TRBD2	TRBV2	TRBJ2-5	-	TGTGCCAGCAGTCGGGAGGGACAAGAGACCCAGTACTTC	CASSREGQETQYF
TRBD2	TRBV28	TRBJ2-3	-	TGTGCCAGCAGTGGATTTAGCGGGCAAAGCACAGATACGCAGTATTTT	CASSGFSGQSTDTQYF